The rows below give T cell receptor beta chains drawn from one sample of a study of T cell changes during pregnancy in multiple sclerosis. Some clones are missing from TCRdb's copy, which holds only in-frame ones; the method was immunoSEQ multiplex PCR. The sample has roughly 30,000 clones; 85% to 90% are singletons. Sequenced here: CD8+ T cells from peripheral blood mononuclear cells, sampled before pregnancy. The receptors originated from a female donor with multiple sclerosis, enrolled in a pregnancy study. Each CDR3 is given without its conserved first and last residue. The D gene is left open where the match is weak.

D: .
V: TRBV7-7
CDR3: ASSLHGGSSYNEQF

D: .
V: TRBV7-6
CDR3: ASSLAPPRQPTEAF

D: .
V: TRBV6-5
CDR3: ASSGWRGNYGYT

D: .
V: TRBV5-8
CDR3: ASSRGYGYT

D: .
V: TRBV28
CDR3: ASSFLLEEYSPLH

D: TRBD2
V: TRBV27
CDR3: ASRVRGDSYEQY

D: .
V: TRBV7-6
CDR3: ASSPRGQPGNTIY

D: .
V: TRBV6-6
CDR3: ASSQRTANTGELF

D: TRBD1
V: TRBV7-3
CDR3: ASSLIGGQGEAF

D: .
V: TRBV9
CDR3: ASSVAAQDPYEQY

D: .
V: TRBV5-6
CDR3: ASSLVQGTYGYT

D: .
V: TRBV5-1
CDR3: ASSWRQLGGIQY

D: TRBD2
V: TRBV27
CDR3: ASSLRGAGGINEQF

D: .
V: TRBV6-4
CDR3: ASSAEENTEAF

D: .
V: TRBV27
CDR3: ASTLIGGGDWY

D: TRBD1
V: TRBV6-1
CDR3: ASSVGQGDYGYT

D: TRBD2
V: TRBV9
CDR3: ASSVTTSGEETQY

D: .
V: TRBV28
CDR3: ASSFLGTFEQF

D: .
V: TRBV6-6
CDR3: ASVLQGTYGYT

D: .
V: TRBV7-2
CDR3: ASSLRLNTEAF

D: TRBD1
V: TRBV2
CDR3: ASSEVTQGAYNQPQH

D: TRBD1
V: TRBV6-1
CDR3: ASSEPPDRVYGYT

D: .
V: TRBV15
CDR3: ATSRARGAPLH

D: TRBD1
V: TRBV28
CDR3: ASSLDRIYGYT

D: .
V: TRBV5-4
CDR3: ASNGQQETQY

D: TRBD1
V: TRBV27
CDR3: ASSPGQNYEQY

D: .
V: TRBV6-1
CDR3: ASSRDSENSPLH

D: .
V: TRBV7-9
CDR3: ASSPGYVGPQH

D: .
V: TRBV7-8
CDR3: ASSADTPGAF

D: TRBD1
V: TRBV11-2
CDR3: ASSPGVQGGADTQY

D: TRBD1
V: TRBV19
CDR3: ASSIGTGGSNEQF

D: .
V: TRBV19
CDR3: ASSMPGRTGELF

D: TRBD1
V: TRBV10-3
CDR3: AISDPPGQGADTQY

D: .
V: TRBV10-3
CDR3: AISEYRDTQY

D: TRBD1
V: TRBV7-9
CDR3: ASGMGQATEAF

D: .
V: TRBV30
CDR3: AWSGVGGSPLH

D: .
V: TRBV6-6
CDR3: ASSLTNPYEQY

D: TRBD1
V: TRBV28
CDR3: ASSRQGDGGIQY

D: TRBD1
V: TRBV7-8
CDR3: ASSSDRDYTEAF

D: TRBD1
V: TRBV27
CDR3: ASSVNRGKLF

D: .
V: TRBV9
CDR3: ASSVGSSDYGYT

D: .
V: TRBV4-3
CDR3: ASSQSEGSLYGYT

D: TRBD1
V: TRBV27
CDR3: ASSPTGGGFSYEQY

D: .
V: TRBV4-1
CDR3: ASSLLTSRPTNEKLF

D: TRBD2
V: TRBV4-2
CDR3: ASSQDGPGGAGTQY

D: .
V: TRBV7-9
CDR3: ASSPSTHYGYT

D: TRBD1
V: TRBV5-6
CDR3: ASTTGGYEQY

D: .
V: TRBV4-2
CDR3: ASSQVMNTEAF

D: .
V: TRBV6-6
CDR3: ATTGIGWDTEAF

D: TRBD1
V: TRBV6-6
CDR3: ASSLAHRGNEQF

D: .
V: TRBV5-6
CDR3: ASSYLATEYSYEQY

D: TRBD2
V: TRBV6-7
CDR3: ASTLTTSGSTDTQY

D: TRBD2
V: TRBV9
CDR3: ASSVGRGIVDTQY

D: .
V: TRBV28
CDR3: ASILREMRQPQH

D: .
V: TRBV5-1
CDR3: ASSPWGDEQF

D: TRBD1
V: TRBV19
CDR3: ASSIEPTGDEQF

D: TRBD1
V: TRBV6-6
CDR3: ASAQTGDGAYEQY

D: .
V: TRBV4-2
CDR3: ASSRGEDYEQY

D: TRBD1
V: TRBV7-9
CDR3: ASSLRDRGVEQY